The 18 T cell receptor beta chains presented below share a single source sample, sequenced in a study of T-cell reconstitution after alpha-beta-depleted transplantation in children. Unique molecular identifiers were built into the TCRbeta library. One entry per CDR3 protein results from TCRdb running MiXCR on the PCR reads. The table includes over 200,000 distinct CDR3 sequences, under 9.5% detected once. Sequencing used PBMCs from the stem cell graft donor, obtained from the stem cell graft. The receptors derive from a human donor who donated a stem cell graft to a child with acute lymphoblastic leukemia.

CDR3 amino acids: CASSPQTKETQYF. CDR3 sequence (DNA): TGTGCCAGCTCACCACAGACTAAAGAGACCCAGTACTTC. This chain joins TRBV18 and TRBJ2-5, with D possibly TRBD2 on 5 matching bases. Germline-derived CDR1 and CDR2 are KGHSH and LQKENI. V lost 1 base to trimming and J lost 3 bases, with 6 bases between them. CDR3 size: 13 residues. The full variable domain, in which reference TRBV18 and TRBJ2-5 provide the parts outside the CDR3, is NAGVMQNPRHLVRRRGQEARLRCSPMKGHSHVYWYRQLPEEGLKFMVYLQKENIIDESGMPKERFSAEFPKEGPSILRIQQVVRGDSAAYFCASSPQTKETQYFGPGTRLLVL.

This clonotype was seen at least ten times. This chain connects TRBV15 to TRBJ1-4; a possible D gene is TRBD1 (6 bases). CDR3 length: 12 residues. CDR1 and CDR2 from the germline V gene are LNHNV and YYDKDF (reference sequence). Deletions cut 3 bases from V and 14 bases from J, with 13 bases between. The CDR3 region is CATSSPRDTLFF. The CDR3 region has the DNA TGTGCCACCAGCAGCCCCCGGGACACCCTGTTTTTT.

This clonotype came up many times. V is TRBV5-1 and J is TRBJ2-7; no clear D. The CDR3 contains 12 residues. The germline CDR1 and CDR2 sequences are SGHRS and YFSETQ. V was shortened by 7 bases and J by 6 bases, with 14 bases between the two germline ends. The CDR3 is CASPLHTTEQYF. In nucleotides, the CDR3 is TGCGCCAGCCCCTTGCATACAACCGAGCAGTACTTC. The variable domain in full, with the rest retrieved from reference TRBV5-1 and TRBJ2-7, is KAGVTQTPRYLIKTRGQQVTLSCSPISGHRSVSWYQQTPGQGLQFLFEYFSETQRNKGNFPGRFSGRQFSNSRSEMNVSTLELGDSALYLCASPLHTTEQYFGPGTRLTVT.

The chain couples TRBV6-7 to TRBJ2-6; D gene uncertain. TRBV6-7 is reported as an ORF; its role is uncertain. Trimming took off 9 bases at V and 2 bases at J, with 20 bases between the two ends. CDR3 length equals 17 residues. The CDR3 loop is CARNGASWPTGANVLTF. CDR3 DNA: TGTGCCAGGAACGGTGCCTCCTGGCCCACTGGGGCCAACGTCCTGACTTTC.

Concerning this clonotype itself: One base away lies a much larger clone, so this may be a sequencing read error. V and J are TRBV24-1 and TRBJ2-3; maybe TRBD1 (6 bases). Trimming pared 6 bases from V and 3 bases from J, leaving 18 bases between. The CDR3 extends over 16 amino acids. The germline CDR1 and CDR2 sequences are KGHDR and SFDVKD. The CDR3 nucleotides are TGTGCCACCAGTACCCCGAGACAGGATATAACAGATACGCAGTATTTT. This translates into CATSTPRQDITDTQYF.

This clonotype was counted at least ten times. This chain uses TRBV7-2 with TRBJ1-5; no definite D call. Trimming took 2 bases from V and 12 from J, leaving 20 bases between them. Germline values: CDR1 SGHTA, CDR2 FQGNSA. CDR3 length: 15 residues. The CDR3 here is CASSLSSGDTLHQHF. CDR3 DNA sequence: TGTGCCAGCAGCTTATCATCAGGCGACACCTTACACCAGCATTTT. Supplemented by reference TRBV7-2 and TRBJ1-5, the full variable domain reads GAGVSQSPSNKVTEKGKDVELRCDPISGHTALYWYRQSLGQGLEFLIYFQGNSAPDKSGLPSDRFSAERTGGSVSTLTIQRTQQEDSAVYLCASSLSSGDTLHQHFGDGTRLSIL.

The rearrangement joins TRBV19 to TRBJ1-1; D might be TRBD1 (6 bases). The CDR3 contains 14 residues. The germline CDR1 and CDR2 sequences are LNHDA and SQIVND (reference sequence). The V end was cut by 7 bases, the J end by 5 bases, with 17 bases between. CDR3 loop: CASNRWTERTEAFF. The DNA for the CDR3 is TGTGCCAGTAACAGGTGGACAGAAAGGACTGAAGCTTTCTTT.

This chain connects TRBV18 to TRBJ1-1; D remains ambiguous. Deletions cut 1 base from V and 3 bases from J, with 9 bases between. CDR3 length: 14 residues. The germline V gene encodes CDR1 KGHSH and CDR2 LQKENI. As DNA, the CDR3 is TGTGCCAGCTCACCACGAAAGGATCACACTGAAGCTTTCTTT. Its protein product is CASSPRKDHTEAFF.

This clonotype was detected only a few times. This chain links TRBV2 with TRBJ1-1, with D unresolved. The germline CDR1 and CDR2 sequences are SNHLY and FYNNEI. The CDR3 extends over 14 amino acids. Trimming stripped 3 bases from V and 5 bases from J, with 13 bases between. The CDR3 sequence is CASSDDILWTEAFF. Here the CDR3 DNA reads TGTGCCAGCAGTGATGACATACTCTGGACTGAAGCTTTCTTT.

This chain links TRBV2 with TRBJ1-3; D may be TRBD1 (5 bases). The CDR3 totals 14 residues. CDR1 is SNHLY and CDR2 is FYNNEI in the germline V gene. Between the trimmed V and J ends, which lost 10 bases and 0 bases, there was a span of 13 bases. CDR3 sequence: CAIGGGGSGNTIYF. The CDR3 DNA reads TGTGCCATCGGTGGCGGGGGCTCTGGAAACACCATATATTTT.

This clonotype has more than one count but fewer than ten. The CDR3 region is CASSAGQDYGYTF. As DNA, the CDR3 is TGTGCCAGCAGCGCGGGACAGGATTATGGCTACACCTTC. V is TRBV9 and J is TRBJ1-2, with 8 bases aligning to TRBD1. V trimming: 3 bases; J trimming: 5 bases; junction bases outside the gene matches: 3. The CDR3 totals 13 residues. Per germline, CDR1 SGDLS and CDR2 YYNGEE.

This clonotype appeared many times. V is TRBV12-3 or TRBV12-4 and J is TRBJ1-1, with no clear D. Trimming removed 7 bases at V and 2 bases at J, with 14 bases between. The CDR3 covers 14 residues. The CDR3 DNA reads as TGTGCCAGCAAACTCACAGATACAAACACTGAAGCTTTCTTT. The encoded protein is CASKLTDTNTEAFF.

This clonotype has at least ten counts. J is TRBJ1-6 and V is TRBV20-1, with D possibly matching TRBD1 (5 bases). Per germline, CDR1 DFQATT and CDR2 SNEGSKA (reference sequence). The CDR3 has 15 residues. V dropped 0 bases and J dropped 5 bases, with 11 bases sitting between them. This CDR3 reads CSARDDAGHNSPLHF. As DNA, the CDR3 is TGCAGTGCTAGAGACGATGCAGGGCATAATTCACCCCTCCACTTT.

This clonotype was counted only a few times. V gene TRBV5-1 combines with J gene TRBJ1-5; 8 bases agree with TRBD1. The CDR3 totals 17 residues. Looked up from germline, CDR1 is SGHRS and CDR2 is YFSETQ. The trim removed 0 bases at V and 4 bases at J, leaving 9 bases unmatched. CDR3 nucleotides: TGCGCCAGCAGCTTGGGGCCCGTACAGGGGGATAATCAGCCCCAGCATTTT. Its translation: CASSLGPVQGDNQPQHF.

This clonotype was counted between two and nine times. V usage is TRBV7-8 and J usage is TRBJ1-6, with D unresolved. Germline V gives CDR1 SGHVS, CDR2 FQNEAQ. The germline V and J ends were trimmed by 4 bases and 7 bases, with 11 bases remaining between them. The CDR3 loop spans 14 amino acids. The CDR3 region is CASSYQRENSPLHF. The CDR3 DNA reads as TGTGCCAGCAGCTATCAAAGGGAGAATTCACCCCTCCACTTT.

There are many counts of this clonotype. The chain carries TRBV5-1 and TRBJ1-5; perhaps TRBD1 as D (5 bases). Germline lookup yields CDR1 SGHRS and CDR2 YFSETQ. Trimming removed 4 bases at V and 1 base at J, with 12 bases between. There are 15 residues in the CDR3. CDR3 nucleotides: TGCGCCAGCAGCCGGGACGGGGCAAGCAATCAGCCCCAGCATTTT. Translated, it gives CASSRDGASNQPQHF. Full variable domain (missing parts from reference TRBV5-1 and TRBJ1-5): KAGVTQTPRYLIKTRGQQVTLSCSPISGHRSVSWYQQTPGQGLQFLFEYFSETQRNKGNFPGRFSGRQFSNSRSEMNVSTLELGDSALYLCASSRDGASNQPQHFGDGTRLSIL.

This clonotype has a handful of counts. V is TRBV29-1 and J is TRBJ2-7; no clear D gene. The length of the CDR3 is 12 residues. Germline loops: CDR1 SQVTM, CDR2 ANQGSEA. V lost 5 bases and J 2 bases, leaving 10 bases between the germline ends. The CDR3 DNA reads as TGCAGCGTTCACCTAGGCCCCTACGAGCAGTACTTC. This sequence encodes CSVHLGPYEQYF.

In its sample, this clonotype was seen a few times. The chain has TRBV2 and TRBJ2-7; D might be TRBD2 (6 bases). Germline CDR1 is SNHLY and CDR2 is FYNNEI. V lost 7 bases and J lost 3, with 16 bases in between. There are 14 residues in the CDR3. For the CDR3, the DNA is TGTGCCAGCATTGCCGCAGGAGGGGACTACGAGCAGTACTTC. Translating gives CASIAAGGDYEQYF.